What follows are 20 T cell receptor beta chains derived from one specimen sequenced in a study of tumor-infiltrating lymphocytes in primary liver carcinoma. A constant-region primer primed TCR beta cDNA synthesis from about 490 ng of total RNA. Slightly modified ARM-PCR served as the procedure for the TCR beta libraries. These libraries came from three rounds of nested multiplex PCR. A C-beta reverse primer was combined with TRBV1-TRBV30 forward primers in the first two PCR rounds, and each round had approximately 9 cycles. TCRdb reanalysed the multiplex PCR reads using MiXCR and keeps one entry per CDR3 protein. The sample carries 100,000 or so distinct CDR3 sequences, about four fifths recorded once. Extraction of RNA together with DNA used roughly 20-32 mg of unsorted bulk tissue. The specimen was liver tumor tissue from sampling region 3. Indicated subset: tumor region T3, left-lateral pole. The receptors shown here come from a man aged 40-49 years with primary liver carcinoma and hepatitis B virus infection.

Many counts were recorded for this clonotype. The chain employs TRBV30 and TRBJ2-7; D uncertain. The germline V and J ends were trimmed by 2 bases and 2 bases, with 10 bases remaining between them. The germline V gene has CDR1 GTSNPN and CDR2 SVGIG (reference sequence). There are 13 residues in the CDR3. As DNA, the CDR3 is TGTGCCTGGAGTTACGAGCCCGCCTACGAGCAGTACTTC. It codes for CAWSYEPAYEQYF.

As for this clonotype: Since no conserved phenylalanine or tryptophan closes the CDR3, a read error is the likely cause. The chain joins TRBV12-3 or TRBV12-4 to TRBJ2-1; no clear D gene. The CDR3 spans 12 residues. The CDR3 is CASSNRRNEQFV. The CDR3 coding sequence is TGTGCCAGCAGTAACCGTCGTAATGAACAGTTCGTC.

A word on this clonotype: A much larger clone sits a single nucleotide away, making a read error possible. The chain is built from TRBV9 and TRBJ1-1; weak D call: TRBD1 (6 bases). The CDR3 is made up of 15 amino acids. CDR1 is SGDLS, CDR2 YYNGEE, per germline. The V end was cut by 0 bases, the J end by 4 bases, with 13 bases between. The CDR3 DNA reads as TGTGCCAGCAGCGTAGATGGACAGCCGGTCACTGAAGCTTTCTTT. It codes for CASSVDGQPVTEAFF.

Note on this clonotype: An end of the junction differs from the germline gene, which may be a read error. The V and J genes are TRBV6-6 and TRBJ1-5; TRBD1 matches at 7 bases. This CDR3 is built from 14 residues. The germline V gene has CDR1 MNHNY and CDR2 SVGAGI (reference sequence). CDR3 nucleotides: TGTGCCAGCAGTGAATGGGACAGTAATCAGCCCCAACATTTT. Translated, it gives CASSEWDSNQPQHF.

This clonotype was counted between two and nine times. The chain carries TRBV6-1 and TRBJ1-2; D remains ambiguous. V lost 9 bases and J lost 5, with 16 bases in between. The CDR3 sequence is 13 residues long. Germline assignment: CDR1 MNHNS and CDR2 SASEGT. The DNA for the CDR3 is TGTGCCAGTCCACGGACCACTTCGTATGGCTACACCTTC. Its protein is CASPRTTSYGYTF.

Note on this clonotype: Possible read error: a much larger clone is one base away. The CDR3 is CANNRGGSMNTEAFF. CDR3 DNA sequence: TGTGCCAACAATCGGGGGGGGAGCATGAACACTGAAGCTTTCTTT. This sequence joins TRBV28 and TRBJ1-1; maybe TRBD1 (5 bases). CDR1 MDHEN and CDR2 SYDVKM come from the germline V gene. This CDR3 spans 15 amino acids. Trimming cost V 10 bases and J 0 bases, with 18 bases left between them. Complete variable domain (other parts from reference TRBV28 and TRBJ1-1): DVKVTQSSRYLVKRTGEKVFLECVQDMDHENMFWYRQDPGLGLRLIYFSYDVKMKEKGDIPEGYSVSREKKERFSLILESASTNQTSMYLCANNRGGSMNTEAFFGQGTRLTVV.

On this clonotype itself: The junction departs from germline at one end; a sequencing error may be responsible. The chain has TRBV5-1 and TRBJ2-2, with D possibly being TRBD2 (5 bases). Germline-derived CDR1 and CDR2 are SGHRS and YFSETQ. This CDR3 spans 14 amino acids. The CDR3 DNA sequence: TGCACCAGCAGTTTGGTAGGGTGGACCGGGGAGCTGCTTTTT. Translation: CTSSLVGWTGELLF.

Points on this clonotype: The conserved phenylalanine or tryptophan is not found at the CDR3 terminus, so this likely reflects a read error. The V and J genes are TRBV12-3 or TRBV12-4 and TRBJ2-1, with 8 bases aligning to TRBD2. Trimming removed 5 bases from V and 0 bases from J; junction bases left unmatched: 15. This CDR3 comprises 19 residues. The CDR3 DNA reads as TGTGCCAGCAGTCTAGAGGCTAGCGGGTCGCTGCCCTCCTACAATGAGCAGTTCTTA. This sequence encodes CASSLEASGSLPSYNEQFL.

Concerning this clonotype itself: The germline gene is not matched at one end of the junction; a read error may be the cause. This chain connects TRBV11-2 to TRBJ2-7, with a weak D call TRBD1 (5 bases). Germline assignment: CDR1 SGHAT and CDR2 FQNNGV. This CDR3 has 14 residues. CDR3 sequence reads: CASSSNRKSYEQYF. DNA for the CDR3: TGTGCCAGCAGCTCCAACAGGAAGTCCTACGAACAGTACTTC.

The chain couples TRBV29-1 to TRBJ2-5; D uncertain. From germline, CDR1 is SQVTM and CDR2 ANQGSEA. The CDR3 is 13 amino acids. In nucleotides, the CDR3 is TGCAGTGTGGCAGTGTTGGGCCAAGAGACCCAGTACTTC. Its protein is CSVAVLGQETQYF.

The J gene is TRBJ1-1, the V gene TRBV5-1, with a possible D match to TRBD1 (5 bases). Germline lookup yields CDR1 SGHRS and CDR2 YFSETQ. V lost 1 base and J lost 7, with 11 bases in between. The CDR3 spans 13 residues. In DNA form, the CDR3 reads TGCGCCAGCAGCTTGAGGGGACTGATTGAAGCTTTCTTT. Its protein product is CASSLRGLIEAFF. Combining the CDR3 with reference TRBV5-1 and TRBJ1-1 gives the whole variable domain KAGVTQTPRYLIKTRGQQVTLSCSPISGHRSVSWYQQTPGQGLQFLFEYFSETQRNKGNFPGRFSGRQFSNSRSEMNVSTLELGDSALYLCASSLRGLIEAFFGQGTRLTVV.

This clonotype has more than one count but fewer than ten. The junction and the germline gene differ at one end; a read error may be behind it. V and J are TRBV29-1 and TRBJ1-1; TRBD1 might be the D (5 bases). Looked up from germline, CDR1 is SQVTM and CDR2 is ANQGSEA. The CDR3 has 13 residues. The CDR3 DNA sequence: TGCAGTGGGGGAGACAACCTGAACACTGAGGCTTTCTTT. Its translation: CSGGDNLNTEAFF.

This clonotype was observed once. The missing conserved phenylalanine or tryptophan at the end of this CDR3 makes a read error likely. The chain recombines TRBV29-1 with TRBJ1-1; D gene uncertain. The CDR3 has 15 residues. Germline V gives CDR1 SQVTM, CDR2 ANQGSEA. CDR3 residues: CSVAPGWGLNIEAFY. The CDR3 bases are TGCAGCGTTGCCCCGGGATGGGGATTGAACATTGAAGCTTTCTAT.

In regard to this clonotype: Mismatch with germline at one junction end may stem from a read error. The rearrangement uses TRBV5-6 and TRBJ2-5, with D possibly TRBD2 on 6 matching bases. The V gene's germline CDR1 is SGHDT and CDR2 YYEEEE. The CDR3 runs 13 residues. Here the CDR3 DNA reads TGTGTCAGCAGCTTGGGAGGAGTGGAAACCCAGTACTTC. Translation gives CVSSLGGVETQYF. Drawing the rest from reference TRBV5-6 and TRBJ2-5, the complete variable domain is DAGVTQSPTHLIKTRGQQVTLRCSPKSGHDTVSWYQQALGQGPQFIFQYYEEEERQRGNFPDRFSGHQFPNYSSELNVNALLLGDSALYLCVSSLGGVETQYFGPGTRLLVL.

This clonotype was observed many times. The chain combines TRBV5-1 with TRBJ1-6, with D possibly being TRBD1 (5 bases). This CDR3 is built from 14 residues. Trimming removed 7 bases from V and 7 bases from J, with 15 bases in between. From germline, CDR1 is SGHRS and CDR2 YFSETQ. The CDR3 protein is CASQDTDTNSPLHF. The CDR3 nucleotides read TGCGCCAGCCAAGATACGGACACGAATTCACCCCTCCACTTT.

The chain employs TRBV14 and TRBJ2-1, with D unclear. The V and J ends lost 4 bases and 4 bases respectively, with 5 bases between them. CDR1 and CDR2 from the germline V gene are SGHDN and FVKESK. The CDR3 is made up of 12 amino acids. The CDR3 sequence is CASSLPYNEQFF. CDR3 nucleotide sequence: TGTGCCAGCAGCCTGCCATACAATGAGCAGTTCTTC.

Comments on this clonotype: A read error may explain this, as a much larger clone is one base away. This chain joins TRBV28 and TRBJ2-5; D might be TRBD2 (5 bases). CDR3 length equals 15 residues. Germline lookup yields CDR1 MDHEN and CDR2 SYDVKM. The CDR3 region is CVSSRRRPTTWSQYF. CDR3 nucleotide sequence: TGTGTCAGCAGCCGGAGGAGACCCACAACTTGGAGCCAGTACTTC.

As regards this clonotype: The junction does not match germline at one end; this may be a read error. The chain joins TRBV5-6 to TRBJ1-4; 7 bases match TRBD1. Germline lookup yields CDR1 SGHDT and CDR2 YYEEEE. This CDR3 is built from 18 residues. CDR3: CAISLGWTGEYNNEKLFF. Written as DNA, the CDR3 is TGTGCCATCAGCTTGGGATGGACAGGAGAATACAATAATGAAAAACTGTTTTTT.

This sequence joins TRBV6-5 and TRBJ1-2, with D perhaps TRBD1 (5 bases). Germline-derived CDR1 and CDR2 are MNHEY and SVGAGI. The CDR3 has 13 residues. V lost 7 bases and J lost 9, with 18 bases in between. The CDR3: CASTPRGVGSYTF. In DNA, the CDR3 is TGTGCCAGCACCCCGAGGGGCGTGGGTAGCTACACCTTC.

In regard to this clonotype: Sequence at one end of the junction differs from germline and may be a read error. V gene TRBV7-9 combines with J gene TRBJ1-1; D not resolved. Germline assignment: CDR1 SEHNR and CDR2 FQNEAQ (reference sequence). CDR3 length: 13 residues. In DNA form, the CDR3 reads TGTGCCAGCAGTTTATCCGCGAACTCTGAAGCTTTCTTT. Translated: CASSLSANSEAFF. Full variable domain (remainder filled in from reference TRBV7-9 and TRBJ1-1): DTGVSQNPRHKITKRGQNVTFRCDPISEHNRLYWYRQTLGQGPEFLTYFQNEAQLEKSRLLSDRFSAERPKGSFSTLEIQRTEQGDSAMYLCASSLSANSEAFFGQGTRLTVV.